This TCR beta chain derives from a study of cytomegalovirus exposure and HLA in healthy donors. General study findings and limits: There were 150 to 200 TCR beta chains listed as cytomegalovirus-associated. Most of the TCR beta V segments (in an earlier analysis) were productive either about 87% or about 30% of the time. A later analysis found common viral pathogens apparently linked to several of the most significant clusters.

PCR used 60 Vbeta primers and 13 Jbeta primers. The method was immunoSEQ multiplex PCR; TCRdb's version includes in-frame clones alone and lacks a portion of them. This table has tens of thousands of clones, about 80% appearing once. On this clone itself: Antigen unknown.

The source is a man aged 25-45 years in good health and CMV-seropositive. Material for sequencing was PBMCs.

The CDR3: CASSSQGVGYNSPLHF. The CDR3 DNA sequence: TGTGCCAGCAGCTCACAGGGGGTGGGCTATAATTCACCCCTCCACTTT. The chain carries TRBV7-6 and TRBJ1-6; 8 bases are a match to TRBD1. CDR3 length equals 16 residues. V trimming: 4 bases; J trimming: 3 bases; junction bases outside the gene matches: 5. Germline CDR1 and CDR2: SGHVS and FNYEAQ.